The 7 T cell receptor beta chains below come from one sample, sequenced in a study of T cell responses to AZD1222 COVID-19 vaccine. Sequenced by immunoSEQ multiplex PCR; TCRdb stores in-frame clones only, minus some. The data contain 90,000 to 120,000 clones, around 89% of them singletons. This specimen was peripheral blood, taken on day 0 of AZD1222 vaccination. The origin of the receptors is an adult in good health.

The chain recombines TRBV11-2 with TRBJ1-4; D is uncertain. The V gene's germline CDR1 is SGHAT and CDR2 FQNNGV. Trimming pared 5 bases from V and 7 bases from J, leaving 29 bases between. This CDR3 is 19 amino acids long. CDR3 coding DNA: TGTGCCAGCAGCCCCAGAGTAGCTTGGGCGGAAAGTTCAGGTGAAAAACTGTTTTTT. This encodes CASSPRVAWAESSGEKLFF.

The chain is built from TRBV6-4 and TRBJ2-7, with TRBD1 matching over 9 bases. The V segment lost 4 bases and the J segment 3 bases; nucleotides outside the gene matches: 13. CDR1 MRHNA and CDR2 SNTAGT come from the germline V gene. The CDR3 is made up of 17 amino acids. The DNA of the CDR3 is TGTGCCAGCAGTGCCCCCCGATTGGACAGGGGAGACTACGAGCAGTACTTC. Translating gives CASSAPRLDRGDYEQYF.

This clone was seen just once. J is TRBJ1-2 and V is TRBV28; 12 bases fit TRBD1. Germline loops: CDR1 MDHEN, CDR2 SYDVKM. The CDR3 extends over 15 amino acids. V lost 5 bases and J lost 5; bases outside the gene matches: 6. CDR3 DNA: TGTGCCAGCAGTCCGGGACAGGGGGCCCCTTATGGCTACACCTTC. Protein product: CASSPGQGAPYGYTF.

The gene calls are TRBV30 and TRBJ1-3; D is unresolved. Trimming took off 2 bases at V and 1 base at J, with 9 bases between the two ends. Germline values: CDR1 GTSNPN, CDR2 SVGIG (reference sequence). The CDR3 sequence is 14 residues long. Here the CDR3 reads CAWSLVISGNTIYF. The CDR3 nucleotides are TGTGCCTGGAGTCTAGTTATATCTGGAAACACCATATATTTT. Looking up the rest from reference TRBV30 and TRBJ1-3 gives the full variable domain: SQTIHQWPATLVQPVGSPLSLECTVEGTSNPNLYWYRQAAGRGLQLLFYSVGIGQISSEVPQNLSASRPQDRQFILSSKKLLLSDSGFYLCAWSLVISGNTIYFGEGSWLTVV.

The rearrangement uses TRBV7-9 and TRBJ1-3; no clear D gene. Trimming pared 4 bases from V and 0 bases from J, leaving 7 bases between. CDR3 length: 14 residues. The germline gives CDR1 SEHNR, CDR2 FQNEAQ (reference sequence). The CDR3 loop reads CASSSGFSGNTIYF. CDR3 nucleotides: TGTGCCAGCAGCTCCGGGTTCTCTGGAAACACCATATATTTT. The entire variable domain, with the rest obtained from reference TRBV7-9 and TRBJ1-3, is as follows: DTGVSQNPRHKITKRGQNVTFRCDPISEHNRLYWYRQTLGQGPEFLTYFQNEAQLEKSRLLSDRFSAERPKGSFSTLEIQRTEQGDSAMYLCASSSGFSGNTIYFGEGSWLTVV.

The rearrangement joins TRBV19 to TRBJ1-1; D uncertain. The V end was cut by 7 bases, the J end by 5 bases, with 20 bases between. This CDR3 is 15 amino acids long. The germline V gene encodes CDR1 LNHDA and CDR2 SQIVND (reference sequence). CDR3 sequence (DNA): TGTGCCAGTACCCCCCTCTCGGAAGGGTTAACTGAAGCTTTCTTT. Residues: CASTPLSEGLTEAFF.

This clone has a single count. The J gene is TRBJ2-3, the V gene TRBV14, with 9 nucleotides matching TRBD1. Unmatched junction bases numbered 9, after V lost 2 bases and J lost 0 bases. This CDR3 is built from 18 residues. The germline gives CDR1 SGHDN, CDR2 FVKESK. CDR3 sequence: CASSQYGQGLLSTDTQYF. The DNA of the CDR3 is TGTGCCAGCAGCCAATACGGACAGGGGTTACTAAGCACAGATACGCAGTATTTT.